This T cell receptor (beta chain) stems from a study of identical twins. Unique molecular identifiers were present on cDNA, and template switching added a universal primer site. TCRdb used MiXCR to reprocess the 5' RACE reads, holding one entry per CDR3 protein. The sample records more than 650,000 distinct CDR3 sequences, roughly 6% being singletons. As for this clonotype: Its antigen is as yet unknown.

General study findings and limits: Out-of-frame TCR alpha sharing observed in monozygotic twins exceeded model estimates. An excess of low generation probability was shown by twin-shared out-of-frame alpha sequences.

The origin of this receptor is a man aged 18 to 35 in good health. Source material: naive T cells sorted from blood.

The CDR3 DNA is TGTGCCAGCAGCTCTATAACCGTCGGCTACGAGCAGTACTTC. It yields the protein CASSSITVGYEQYF. The rearrangement joins TRBV7-2 to TRBJ2-7; D gene unclear. Germline-derived CDR1 and CDR2 are SGHTA and FQGNSA. The CDR3 is 14 residues long. Between the trimmed V and J ends, which lost 4 bases and 3 bases, there was a span of 13 bases.